These 13 T cell receptor beta chains were all obtained from the same sample, sequenced in a study of blood T cell repertoires in COVID-19. The data were produced by immunoSEQ multiplex PCR, yet TCRdb's version contains in-frame clones alone and is incomplete. The table lists about 39,000 clones, approximately 83% of them singletons. Sample: peripheral blood. The receptors shown here come from a middle-aged man with active COVID-19.

The chain couples TRBV18 to TRBJ1-1; 10 nucleotides align to TRBD1. CDR1 is KGHSH, CDR2 LQKENI, per germline. This CDR3 is built from 17 residues. Trimming removed 3 bases from V and 6 bases from J; junction bases left unmatched: 13. The CDR3 is CASSPRSGDRGFAEAFF. CDR3 nucleotide sequence: TGTGCCAGCTCACCCCGGTCGGGGGACAGGGGTTTCGCTGAAGCTTTCTTT.

The V gene is TRBV10-3, the J gene TRBJ1-2; TRBD1 aligns across 9 bases. The CDR3 runs to 12 residues. The germline V gene has CDR1 ENHRY and CDR2 SYGVKD. Trimming cost V 6 bases and J 6 bases; bases outside gene matches: 2. The CDR3 DNA sequence: TGTGCCATCAGGGGACAGGGACATGGCTACACCTTC. Encoded protein: CAIRGQGHGYTF.

The V gene is TRBV28, the J gene TRBJ2-2; no firm D call. CDR1 and CDR2 (germline): MDHEN, SYDVKM. CDR3 size: 15 residues. Deletions cut 3 bases from V and 2 bases from J, with 10 bases between. Here the CDR3 DNA reads TGTGCCAGCAGTTTGAGTTACAGTAACACCGGGGAGCTGTTTTTT. This encodes CASSLSYSNTGELFF.

The CDR3 sequence: CASSFSGTGELFF. Written as DNA, the CDR3 is TGTGCCAGCAGCTTTAGCGGTACCGGGGAGCTGTTTTTT. The chain uses TRBV7-9 and TRBJ2-2, with D maybe TRBD2 (6 bases). This CDR3 is 13 amino acids long. With 3 bases removed from V and 5 bases from J, the gap between germline ends came to 7 bases. Germline V gene data show CDR1 as SEHNR and CDR2 as FQNEAQ (reference sequence).

This clone has a single count. The chain is built from TRBV7-8 and TRBJ1-3, with unresolved D. This CDR3 comprises 14 residues. V was pared by 0 bases and J by 2 bases, with 5 bases between. The germline gives CDR1 SGHVS, CDR2 FQNEAQ. CDR3 sequence: CASSLAGAGNTIYF. Here the CDR3 DNA reads TGTGCCAGCAGCTTAGCCGGGGCTGGAAACACCATATATTTT.

The V gene is TRBV30, the J gene TRBJ2-7; D is ambiguous. The CDR3 covers 13 residues. V shed 1 base and J shed 0 bases, with 7 bases lying between them. Germline-derived CDR1 and CDR2 are GTSNPN and SVGIG (reference sequence). The CDR3 is CAWSGGFSYEQYF. The CDR3 DNA reads TGTGCCTGGAGTGGCGGTTTCTCCTACGAGCAGTACTTC.

The V gene is TRBV27, the J gene TRBJ1-5, with a possible D match to TRBD1 (5 bases). The V end was cut by 6 bases, the J end by 2 bases, with 14 bases between. Germline V gene sequence: CDR1 MNHEY, CDR2 SMNVEV (reference sequence). There are 15 residues in the CDR3. The CDR3 sequence is CASSPTVPGNQPQHF. CDR3 nucleotides: TGTGCCAGCAGCCCGACAGTGCCAGGCAATCAGCCCCAGCATTTT.

The rearrangement joins TRBV3-1 (or the pseudogene TRBV3-2) to TRBJ2-5; D is undetermined. Trimming pared 1 base from V and 9 bases from J, leaving 9 bases between. CDR1 is LGHDT and CDR2 is YNNKEL in the germline V gene (reference sequence). The CDR3 contains 12 residues. CDR3 sequence reads: CASSQVSMPQYF. In DNA form, the CDR3 reads TGTGCCAGCAGCCAAGTCTCTATGCCCCAGTACTTC.

The V gene is TRBV5-1, the J gene TRBJ1-2; 10 nucleotides align to TRBD1. The CDR3 is 14 amino acids. The germline V gene has CDR1 SGHRS and CDR2 YFSETQ. V lost 0 bases, J lost 4 bases, and 0 bases stayed unmatched. The CDR3 reads CASSLGDRGYGYTF. CDR3 bases: TGCGCCAGCAGCTTGGGGGACAGGGGCTATGGCTACACCTTC.

The rearrangement uses TRBV9 and TRBJ1-1; TRBD1 aligns across 10 bases. The V gene end was trimmed by 2 bases and the J gene end by 11 bases; junction bases not matched to a gene: 12. Germline values: CDR1 SGDLS, CDR2 YYNGEE. CDR3 size: 15 residues. The CDR3 spells CASSVGGTGDRGAFF. The DNA for the CDR3 is TGTGCCAGCAGCGTTGGCGGGACAGGGGATCGAGGGGCTTTCTTT.

The V and J genes are TRBV2 and TRBJ2-5, with TRBD1 matching over 10 bases. Germline CDR1 reads SNHLY; CDR2 reads FYNNEI. The CDR3 is 14 residues long. Losses at the gene ends were 4 bases for V and 4 bases for J; bases not matched to a gene: 3. CDR3 in DNA: TGTGCCAGCAGTGTGGGACAGGGGAGAGAGACCCAGTACTTC. Encoded protein: CASSVGQGRETQYF.

A few counts support this clone. This rearrangement joins TRBV4-2 to TRBJ1-2; D perhaps matches TRBD1 (5 bases). The CDR3 has 14 residues. Germline-derived CDR1 and CDR2 are LGHNA and YNFKEQ. Trimming shortened V by 1 base and J by 4 bases, and 10 bases separated the two germline ends. CDR3 sequence (DNA): TGTGCCAGCAGCCAAGGGGGCAGACCCTATGGCTACACCTTC. Its translation is CASSQGGRPYGYTF.

V and J are TRBV5-8 and TRBJ1-2; unclear D gene. The CDR3 runs 13 residues. Per germline, CDR1 SGHTS and CDR2 YDEGEE. V was pared by 0 bases and J by 2 bases, with 5 bases between. CDR3 nucleotides: TGTGCCAGCAGCTTGGGAGGAAACTATGGCTACACCTTC. Translating it yields CASSLGGNYGYTF.